This T cell receptor beta chain stems from a study of control samples from healthy donors and cancer patients. TCRdb's copy holds only in-frame clones and misses some; the assay was immunoSEQ multiplex PCR. The sample contains approximately 150,000 clones, nearly 90% of which appear only once. With 3 bases clipped from V and 7 bases from J, the junction kept 8 bases outside the gene matches. Germline CDR1 SGHNT, CDR2 YYREEE (reference sequence). CDR3 length equals 14 residues. The sequence was collected from a man aged 45-65 years with head and neck cancer. The chain couples TRBV5-4 to TRBJ2-5; TRBD2 agrees at 8 bases. Sequenced sample: PBMCs. CDR3 protein: CASSSSGRMGTQYF. In nucleotides, the CDR3 is TGTGCCAGCAGCTCTAGCGGGCGGATGGGGACCCAGTACTTC.